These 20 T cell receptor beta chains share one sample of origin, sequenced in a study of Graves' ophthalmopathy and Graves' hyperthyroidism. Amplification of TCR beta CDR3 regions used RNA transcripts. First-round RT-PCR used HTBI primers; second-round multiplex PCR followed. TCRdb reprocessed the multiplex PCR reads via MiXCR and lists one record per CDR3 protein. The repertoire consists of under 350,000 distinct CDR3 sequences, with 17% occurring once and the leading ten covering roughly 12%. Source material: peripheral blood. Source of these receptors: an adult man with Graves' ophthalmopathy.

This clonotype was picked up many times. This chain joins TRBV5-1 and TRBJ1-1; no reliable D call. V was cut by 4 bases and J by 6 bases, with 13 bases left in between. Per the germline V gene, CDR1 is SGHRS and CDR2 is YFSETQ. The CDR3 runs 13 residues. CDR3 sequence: CASSLGPSSEAFF. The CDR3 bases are TGCGCCAGCAGCCTCGGTCCCAGCTCTGAAGCTTTCTTT.

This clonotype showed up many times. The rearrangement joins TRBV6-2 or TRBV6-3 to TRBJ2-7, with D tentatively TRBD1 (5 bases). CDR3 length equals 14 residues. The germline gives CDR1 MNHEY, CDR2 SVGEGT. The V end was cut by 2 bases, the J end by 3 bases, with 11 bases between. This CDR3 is CASSYLTGGYEQYF. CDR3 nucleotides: TGTGCCAGCAGTTACCTAACAGGTGGCTACGAGCAGTACTTC.

CDR3 region: CASSKRGDGYTF. CDR3 DNA sequence: TGTGCCAGCAGTAAGAGGGGGGATGGCTACACCTTC. The chain has TRBV6-1 and TRBJ1-2; maybe TRBD1 (6 bases). The germline V and J ends were trimmed by 5 bases and 6 bases, with 10 bases remaining between them. This CDR3 is built from 12 residues. Germline CDR1 reads MNHNS; CDR2 reads SASEGT.

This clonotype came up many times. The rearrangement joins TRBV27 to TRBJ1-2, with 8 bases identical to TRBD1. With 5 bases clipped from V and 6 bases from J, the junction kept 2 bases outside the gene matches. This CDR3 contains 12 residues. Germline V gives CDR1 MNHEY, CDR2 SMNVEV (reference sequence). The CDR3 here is CASSMTGDGYTF. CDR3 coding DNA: TGTGCCAGCAGTATGACAGGGGATGGCTACACCTTC.

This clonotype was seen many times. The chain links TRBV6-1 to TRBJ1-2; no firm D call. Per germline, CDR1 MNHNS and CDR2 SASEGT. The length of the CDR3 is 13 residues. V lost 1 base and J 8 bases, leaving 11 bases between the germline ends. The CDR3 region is CASSEGEGGGYTF. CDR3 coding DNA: TGTGCCAGCAGTGAAGGGGAAGGAGGGGGCTACACCTTC.

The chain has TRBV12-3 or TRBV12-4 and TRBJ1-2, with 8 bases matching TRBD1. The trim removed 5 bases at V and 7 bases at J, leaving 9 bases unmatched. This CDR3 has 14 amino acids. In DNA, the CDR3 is TGTGCCAGCAGTACATGGACAGGGAACGGTGGCTACACCTTC. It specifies CASSTWTGNGGYTF.

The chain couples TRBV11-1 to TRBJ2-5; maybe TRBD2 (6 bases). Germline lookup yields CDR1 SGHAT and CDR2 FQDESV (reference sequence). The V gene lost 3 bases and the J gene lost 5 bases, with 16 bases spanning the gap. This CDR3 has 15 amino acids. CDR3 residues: CASSFSSGAVETQYF. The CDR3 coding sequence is TGTGCCAGCAGCTTTTCGTCGGGAGCGGTGGAGACCCAGTACTTC.

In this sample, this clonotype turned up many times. CDR3 sequence: CASSTHRLATYEQYF. In DNA, the CDR3 is TGTGCCAGCAGCACCCACAGGCTAGCCACCTACGAGCAGTACTTC. V usage is TRBV6-2 or TRBV6-3 and J usage is TRBJ2-7; D tentatively fits TRBD1 or TRBD2 (5 bases each). Germline CDR1 MNHEY, CDR2 SVGEGT. This CDR3 is built from 15 residues. Trimming took off 6 bases at V and 2 bases at J, with 17 bases between the two ends.

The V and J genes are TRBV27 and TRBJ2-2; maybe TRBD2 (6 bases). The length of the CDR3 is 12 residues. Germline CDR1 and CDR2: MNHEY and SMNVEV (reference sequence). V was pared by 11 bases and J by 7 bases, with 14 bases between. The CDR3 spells CAVARRGGELFF. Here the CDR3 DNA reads TGTGCCGTAGCCCGGCGGGGCGGGGAGCTGTTTTTT.

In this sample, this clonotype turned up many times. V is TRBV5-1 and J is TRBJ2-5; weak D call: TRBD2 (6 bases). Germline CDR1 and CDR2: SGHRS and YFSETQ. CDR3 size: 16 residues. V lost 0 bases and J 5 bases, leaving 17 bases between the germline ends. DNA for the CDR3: TGCGCCAGCAGCTTGGAAGGTCGGGGGAAAATGGAGACCCAGTACTTC. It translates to CASSLEGRGKMETQYF.

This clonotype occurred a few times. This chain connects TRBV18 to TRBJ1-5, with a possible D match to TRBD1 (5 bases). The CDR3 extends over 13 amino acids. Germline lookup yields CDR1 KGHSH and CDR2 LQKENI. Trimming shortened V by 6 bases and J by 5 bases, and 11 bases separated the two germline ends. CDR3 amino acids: CASSAAGDQPQHF. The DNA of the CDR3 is TGTGCCAGCTCTGCTGCGGGGGATCAGCCCCAGCATTTT.

The CDR3 sequence: CASSRVTGVGTEAFF. DNA for the CDR3: TGCGCCAGCAGCCGCGTGACAGGGGTGGGCACTGAAGCTTTCTTT. V and J are TRBV5-1 and TRBJ1-1; 8 bases are shared with TRBD1. There are 15 residues in the CDR3. The V gene end was trimmed by 4 bases and the J gene end by 4 bases; junction bases not matched to a gene: 9. CDR1 is SGHRS and CDR2 is YFSETQ in the germline V gene.

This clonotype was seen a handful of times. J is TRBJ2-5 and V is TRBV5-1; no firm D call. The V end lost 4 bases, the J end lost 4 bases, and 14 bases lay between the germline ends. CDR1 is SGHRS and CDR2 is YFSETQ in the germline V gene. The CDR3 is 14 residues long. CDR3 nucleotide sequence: TGCGCCAGCAGCACCTCGGTGTGGGGAGAGACCCAGTACTTC. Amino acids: CASSTSVWGETQYF.

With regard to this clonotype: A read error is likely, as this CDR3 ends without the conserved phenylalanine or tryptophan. The CDR3 sequence is CASSSGIQETQYS. CDR3 sequence (DNA): TGCGCCAGCAGCTCGGGCATCCAAGAGACCCAGTACTCC. The chain recombines TRBV5-1 with TRBJ2-5; D not certain. V was pared by 3 bases and J by 1 base, with 7 bases between. CDR3 length: 13 residues. Per the germline V gene, CDR1 is SGHRS and CDR2 is YFSETQ.

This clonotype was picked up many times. DNA of the CDR3: TGCAGTGCTAAGAGGGGTCCCTCCTACGAGCAGTACTTC. Its translation: CSAKRGPSYEQYF. The V and J genes are TRBV20-1 and TRBJ2-7; D may match TRBD1 or TRBD2 (5 bases each). There are 13 residues in the CDR3. Trimming stripped 4 bases from V and 0 bases from J, with 10 bases between. Germline CDR1 DFQATT, CDR2 SNEGSKA (reference sequence).

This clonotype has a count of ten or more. The CDR3, as DNA: TGTGCCAGCAGTTACTCGACGGATCAGCCCCAGCATTTT. Translated, it gives CASSYSTDQPQHF. The chain combines TRBV6-5 with TRBJ1-5; D is unclear. Trimming shortened V by 0 bases and J by 5 bases, and 5 bases separated the two germline ends. Germline assignment: CDR1 MNHEY and CDR2 SVGAGI. This CDR3 spans 13 amino acids.

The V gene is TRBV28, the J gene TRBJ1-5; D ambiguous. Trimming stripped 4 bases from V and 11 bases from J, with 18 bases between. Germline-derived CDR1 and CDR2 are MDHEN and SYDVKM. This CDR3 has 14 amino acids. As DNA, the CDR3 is TGTGCCAGCAGTTCCCGTCCCGCGGGGTGGACCCAGCATTTT. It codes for CASSSRPAGWTQHF.

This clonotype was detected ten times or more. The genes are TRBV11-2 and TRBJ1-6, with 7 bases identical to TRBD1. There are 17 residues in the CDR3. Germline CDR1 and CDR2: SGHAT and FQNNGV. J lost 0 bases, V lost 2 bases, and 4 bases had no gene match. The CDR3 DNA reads TGTGCCAGCAGCTTAAGGGGGCCTAGCTCCTATAATTCACCCCTCCACTTT. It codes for CASSLRGPSSYNSPLHF.

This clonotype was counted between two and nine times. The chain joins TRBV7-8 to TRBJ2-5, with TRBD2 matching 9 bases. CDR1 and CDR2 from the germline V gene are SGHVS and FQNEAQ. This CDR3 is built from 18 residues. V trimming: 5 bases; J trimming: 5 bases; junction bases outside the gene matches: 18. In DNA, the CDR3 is TGTGCCAGCAGCGCGAGGTTAGCGGGAGATTTGAGGAGGGAGACCCAGTACTTC. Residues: CASSARLAGDLRRETQYF. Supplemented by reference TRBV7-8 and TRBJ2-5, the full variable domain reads GAGVSQSPRYKVAKRGQDVALRCDPISGHVSLFWYQQALGQGPEFLTYFQNEAQLDKSGLPSDRFFAERPEGSVSTLKIQRTQQEDSAVYLCASSARLAGDLRRETQYFGPGTRLLVL.

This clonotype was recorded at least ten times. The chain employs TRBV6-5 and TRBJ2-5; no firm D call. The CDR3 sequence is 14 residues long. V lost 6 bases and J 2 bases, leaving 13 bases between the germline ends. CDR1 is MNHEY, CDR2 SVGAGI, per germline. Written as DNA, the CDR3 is TGTGCCAGCAGCCGAACTGTCACACAAGAGACCCAGTACTTC. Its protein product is CASSRTVTQETQYF.